Here is one TCR beta chain with its context. The antigen remains unidentified. CD45RO negativity and positive selection for CCR7 defined naive CD8 cells, a population that excluded terminally differentiated effector memory CD45RA+ cells. The donor population consisted of healthy HIV-negative adults with no recent acute infections or vaccinations. The repertoire was sequenced with immunoSEQ multiplex PCR; TCRdb's copy has only in-frame clones and lacks some. The sample contains over 800,000 clones, around 92% of which appear only once. The data belong to a study of shared clonotypes between healthy human individuals. The study's findings and limits: Naive subsets generally exceeded memory subsets in estimated richness.

The V gene's germline CDR1 is MDHEN and CDR2 SYDVKM. Trimming cost V 7 bases and J 4 bases, with 20 bases left between them. The CDR3 has 16 residues. The receptor was isolated from a man aged 25 to 40 in good health. The rearrangement uses TRBV28 and TRBJ1-3; D uncertain. Sequenced material: naive CD8+ T cells sorted from blood. CDR3 loop: CASKRRTRPTGNTIYF. The CDR3 DNA follows: TGTGCCAGCAAGAGGAGGACCCGACCCACAGGAAACACCATATATTTT.